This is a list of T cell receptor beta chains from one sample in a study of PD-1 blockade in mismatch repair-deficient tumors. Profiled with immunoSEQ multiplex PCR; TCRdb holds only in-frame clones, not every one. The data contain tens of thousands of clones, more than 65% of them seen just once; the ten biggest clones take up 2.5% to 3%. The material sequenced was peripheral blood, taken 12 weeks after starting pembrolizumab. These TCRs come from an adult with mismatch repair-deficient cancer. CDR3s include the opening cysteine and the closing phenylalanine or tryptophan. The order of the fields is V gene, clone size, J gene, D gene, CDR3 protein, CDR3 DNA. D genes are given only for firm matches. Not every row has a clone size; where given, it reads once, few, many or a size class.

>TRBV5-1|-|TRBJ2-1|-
CASSVDGDSYNEQFF
TGCGCCAGCAGCGTGGACGGGGATTCCTACAATGAGCAGTTCTTC
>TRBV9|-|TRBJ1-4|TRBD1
CASSVTGGVGEKLFF
TGTGCCAGCAGCGTCACAGGGGGCGTCGGTGAAAAACTGTTTTTT
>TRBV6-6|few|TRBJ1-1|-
CASSYGGSTEAFF
TGTGCCAGCAGTTACGGGGGGAGCACTGAAGCTTTCTTT
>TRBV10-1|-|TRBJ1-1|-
CASSETGVALAFF
TGCGCCAGCAGTGAAACGGGGGTGGCCCTGGCTTTCTTT
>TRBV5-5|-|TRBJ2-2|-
CASSLAVVSNTGELFF
TGTGCCAGCAGCTTGGCCGTCGTTTCGAACACCGGGGAGCTGTTTTTT
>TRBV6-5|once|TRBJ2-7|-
CASSKLAFHEQYF
TGTGCCAGCAGTAAGCTAGCATTCCACGAGCAGTACTTC
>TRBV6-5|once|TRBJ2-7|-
CASRRLPESSYEQYF
TGTGCCAGCAGGCGTCTACCGGAGAGCTCCTACGAGCAGTACTTC
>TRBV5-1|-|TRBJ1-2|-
CASSLGDYGYTF
TGCGCCAGCAGCTTGGGGGACTATGGCTACACCTTC
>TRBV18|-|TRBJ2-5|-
CASSQGSQETQYF
TGTGCCAGCTCACAGGGTTCTCAAGAGACCCAGTACTTC
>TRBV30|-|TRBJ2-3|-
CAWGLQDTQYF
TGTGCCTGGGGGCTCCAAGATACGCAGTATTTT
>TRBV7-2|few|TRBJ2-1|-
CASSSQGITYNEQFF
TGTGCCAGCAGTTCCCAGGGGATCACCTACAATGAGCAGTTCTTC
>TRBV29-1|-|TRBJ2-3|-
CSVVLGREDTQYF
TGCAGCGTTGTCCTAGGCCGCGAAGATACGCAGTATTTT
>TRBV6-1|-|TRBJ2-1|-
CASSLSASSYNEQFF
TGTGCCAGCAGTCTTTCCGCGAGCTCCTACAATGAGCAGTTCTTC
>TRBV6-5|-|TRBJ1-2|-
CASARPGPSNYGYTF
TGTGCCAGCGCCCGACCGGGACCTTCTAACTATGGCTACACCTTC
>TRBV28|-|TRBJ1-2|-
CASSTSRAQSRYTF
TGTGCCAGCAGCACCAGTAGGGCGCAAAGCCGGTACACCTTC
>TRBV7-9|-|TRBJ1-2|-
CASSKVENYGYTF
TGTGCCAGCAGCAAAGTCGAAAACTATGGCTACACCTTC
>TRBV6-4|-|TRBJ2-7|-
CASSRDRNYEQYF
TGTGCCAGCAGTCGGGACCGAAACTACGAGCAGTACTTC
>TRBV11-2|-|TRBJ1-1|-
CASSFVLVTREAFF
TGTGCCAGCAGCTTCGTTCTGGTAACGCGCGAAGCTTTCTTT
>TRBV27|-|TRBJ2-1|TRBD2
CASSSRLAGGFNEQFF
TGTGCCAGCAGTTCGAGACTAGCGGGAGGTTTCAATGAGCAGTTCTTC
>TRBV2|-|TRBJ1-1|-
CASSENSMNTEAFF
TGTGCCAGCAGTGAAAACAGCATGAACACTGAAGCTTTCTTT
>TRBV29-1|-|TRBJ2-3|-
CSVEEAVAQYF
TGCAGCGTTGAAGAGGCGGTGGCGCAGTATTTT
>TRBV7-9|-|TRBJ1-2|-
CASSFSQNYGYTF
TGTGCCAGCAGCTTTAGTCAGAACTATGGCTACACCTTC
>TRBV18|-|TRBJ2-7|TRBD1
CASSPLTGSYEQYF
TGTGCCAGCTCACCCTTGACAGGGTCCTACGAGCAGTACTTC
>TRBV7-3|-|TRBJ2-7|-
CASSLDGPEQYF
TGTGCCAGCAGCTTAGACGGGCCCGAGCAGTACTTC
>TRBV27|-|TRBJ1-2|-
CASSFAREEGYTF
TGTGCCAGCAGTTTTGCCAGGGAGGAGGGCTACACCTTC
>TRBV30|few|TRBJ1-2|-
CAWSPGTVYGYTF
TGTGCCTGGAGTCCTGGGACCGTTTATGGCTACACCTTC
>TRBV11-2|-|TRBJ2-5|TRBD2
CASSLALAEAETQYF
TGTGCCAGCAGCTTAGCACTAGCGGAGGCGGAGACCCAGTACTTC
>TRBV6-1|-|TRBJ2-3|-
CASRHTTDTQYF
TGTGCCAGCAGGCACACCACAGATACGCAGTATTTT
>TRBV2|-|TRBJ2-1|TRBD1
CASSPDRGGYNEQFF
TGTGCCAGCAGTCCAGACAGGGGGGGATACAATGAGCAGTTCTTC
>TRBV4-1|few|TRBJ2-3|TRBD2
CASSQEAGGRTDTQYF
TGCGCCAGCAGCCAGGAGGCGGGGGGTCGCACAGATACGCAGTATTTT
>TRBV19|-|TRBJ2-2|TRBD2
CASSASLAGAGELFF
TGTGCCAGTAGTGCCTCGCTAGCGGGAGCCGGGGAGCTGTTTTTT
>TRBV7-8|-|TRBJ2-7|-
CASSLAWPGVVYEQYF
TGTGCCAGCAGCTTAGCCTGGCCAGGGGTGGTCTACGAGCAGTACTTC
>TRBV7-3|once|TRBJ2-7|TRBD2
CASSLRLSSSGSRSHEQYF
TGTGCCAGCAGCTTACGTTTGTCGTCTAGCGGGAGTCGTAGCCACGAGCAGTACTTC
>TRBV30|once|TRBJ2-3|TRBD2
CAWSVGREGTDTQYF
TGTGCCTGGAGTGTAGGGCGGGAGGGTACAGATACGCAGTATTTT
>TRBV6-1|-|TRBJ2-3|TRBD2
CASKLAGISTDTQYF
TGTGCCAGCAAGTTAGCGGGAATAAGCACAGATACGCAGTATTTT
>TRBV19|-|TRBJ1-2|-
CASSNWIYGYTF
TGTGCCAGTAGTAACTGGATTTATGGCTACACCTTC
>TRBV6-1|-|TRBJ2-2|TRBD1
CASTRDRGQTGELFF
TGTGCCAGCACACGGGACAGGGGGCAAACCGGGGAGCTGTTTTTT
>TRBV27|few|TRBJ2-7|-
CASSLGGYEQYF
TGTGCCAGCAGTTTAGGAGGCTACGAGCAGTACTTC
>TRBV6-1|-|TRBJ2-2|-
CARGGSNTGELFF
TGTGCTCGAGGGGGGTCGAACACCGGGGAGCTGTTTTTT
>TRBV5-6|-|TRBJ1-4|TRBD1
CASSLGGGTGHEKLFF
TGTGCCAGCAGCCTGGGAGGAGGGACAGGGCATGAAAAACTGTTTTTT
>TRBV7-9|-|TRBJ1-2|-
CASSPSPDRSDYGYTF
TGTGCCAGCAGCCCTAGTCCCGACAGGAGCGACTATGGCTACACCTTC
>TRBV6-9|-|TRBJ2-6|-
CASSPNSLRQSRANVLTF
TGTGCCAGCAGTCCCAACAGCTTACGACAAAGTCGGGCCAACGTCCTGACTTTC
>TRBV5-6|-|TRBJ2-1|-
CASSLGGPGLEWVNEQFF
TGTGCCAGCAGCCTAGGGGGCCCCGGACTAGAATGGGTAAATGAGCAGTTCTTC
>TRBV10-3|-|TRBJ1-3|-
CAISESSGRSGNTIYF
TGTGCCATCAGTGAGTCATCAGGACGCTCTGGAAACACCATATATTTT
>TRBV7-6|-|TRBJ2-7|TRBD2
CASSPRPGTSSSYEQYF
TGTGCCAGCAGCCCTCGCCCGGGGACTAGCAGTTCCTACGAGCAGTACTTC